The entry below describes one T cell receptor (beta chain). Antigen specificity is unknown. The entirety of the isolated RNA underwent reverse transcription, so expressed TCRB transcripts were sequenced. The method was immunoSEQ multiplex PCR; TCRdb's version includes in-frame clones alone and lacks a portion of them. The sample includes 600,000 to 700,000 clones, over 10% seen only once; the top ten take approximately 0.02%. Purities in excess of 98% were seen in all sorted populations. These data come from a study of beta chain features in type 1 diabetes. The CDR3 loop spans 13 amino acids. The germline V gene has CDR1 GTSNPN and CDR2 SVGIG (reference sequence). V lost 3 bases and J lost 2, with 8 bases in between. Overall study findings and caveats: Moderate but significant shortening of TCRB CDR3s was recorded in all four CD4+ subsets from Type 1 diabetes patients. PCR may have favored shorter templates equally in patients and controls. It was among patients, rather than healthy donors, that naive, central memory and Treg TCRB repertoires appeared more similar.

The rearrangement links TRBV30 to TRBJ1-3, with D maybe TRBD1 (6 bases). The sequenced material came from naive CD4+ T cells from blood. The receptor comes from a young man with type 1 diabetes. CDR3 region: CAWRKGAGNTIYF. CDR3 in DNA: TGTGCCTGGAGAAAGGGGGCTGGAAACACCATATATTTT.